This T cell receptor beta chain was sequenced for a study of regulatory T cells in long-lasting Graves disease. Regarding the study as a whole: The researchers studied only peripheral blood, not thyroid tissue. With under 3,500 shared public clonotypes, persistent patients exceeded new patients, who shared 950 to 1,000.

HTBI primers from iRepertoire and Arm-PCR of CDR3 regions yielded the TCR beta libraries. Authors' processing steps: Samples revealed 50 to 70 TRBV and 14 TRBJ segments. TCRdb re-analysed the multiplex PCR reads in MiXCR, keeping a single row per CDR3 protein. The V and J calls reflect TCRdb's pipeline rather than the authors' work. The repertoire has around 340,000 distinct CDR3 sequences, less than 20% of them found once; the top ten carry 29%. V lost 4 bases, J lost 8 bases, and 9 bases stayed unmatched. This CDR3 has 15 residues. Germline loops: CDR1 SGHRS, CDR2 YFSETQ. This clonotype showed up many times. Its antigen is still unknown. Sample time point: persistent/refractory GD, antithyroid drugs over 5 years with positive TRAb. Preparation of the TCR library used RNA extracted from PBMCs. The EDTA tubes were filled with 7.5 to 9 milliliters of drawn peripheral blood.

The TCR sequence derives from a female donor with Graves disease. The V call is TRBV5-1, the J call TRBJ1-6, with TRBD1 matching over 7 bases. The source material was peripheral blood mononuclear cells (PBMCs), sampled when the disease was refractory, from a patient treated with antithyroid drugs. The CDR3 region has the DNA TGCGCCAGCAGCCCCTGGACAGGCAAAGATTCACCCCTCCACTTT. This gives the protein CASSPWTGKDSPLHF.